One and the same sample provided the 20 T cell receptor beta chains below, sequenced in a study of blood T cell repertoires in COVID-19. Here immunoSEQ multiplex PCR was the method, and the copy in TCRdb shows in-frame clones only, minus some. The data contain 70,000 to 90,000 clones, over 65% of them singletons. What was sequenced was peripheral blood. Every receptor here comes from a human donor in a cohort sampled during active COVID-19.

The rearrangement uses TRBV7-2 and TRBJ2-7; TRBD2 agrees at 8 bases. The CDR3 contains 15 residues. Germline V gene sequence: CDR1 SGHTA, CDR2 FQGNSA. V dropped 2 bases and J dropped 1; count of bases not matched to a gene: 4. The CDR3 region has the DNA TGTGCCAGCAGCTTACGGGGGGGCCGGTCCTACGAGCAGTACTTC. Protein product: CASSLRGGRSYEQYF.

The chain recombines TRBV27 with TRBJ2-3; 11 nucleotides line up with TRBD2. CDR1 is MNHEY and CDR2 is SMNVEV in the germline V gene (reference sequence). The junction had 4 bases not matched to a gene; V was cut back by 3 bases and J by 2 bases. The CDR3 runs 16 residues. The CDR3 is CASSFVSGGVTDTQYF. In nucleotides, the CDR3 is TGTGCCAGCAGTTTCGTTAGCGGGGGGGTCACAGATACGCAGTATTTT.

The V call is TRBV20-1, the J call TRBJ2-1; D call uncertain. Trimming left V 3 bases short and J 2 bases short, with 8 bases between. CDR3 length equals 13 residues. Germline V gene lookup returns CDR1 DFQATT and CDR2 SNEGSKA (reference sequence). The CDR3 region has the DNA TGCAGTGCTAGTACCCCTACCTACAATGAGCAGTTCTTC. Its translation is CSASTPTYNEQFF.

This chain joins TRBV28 and TRBJ1-2; 7 nucleotides line up with TRBD1. CDR3 size: 14 residues. Germline CDR1 MDHEN, CDR2 SYDVKM. Trimming took 3 bases from V and 6 from J; bases not matched to a gene: 7. Here the CDR3 DNA reads TGTGCCAGCAGTTTTCGACAGGGCCGGAATGGCTACACCTTC. This gives the protein CASSFRQGRNGYTF.

This chain links TRBV7-2 with TRBJ1-5; 7 positions agree with TRBD1. This CDR3 spans 16 amino acids. Germline V gives CDR1 SGHTA, CDR2 FQGNSA. V lost 0 bases, J lost 6 bases, and 8 bases stayed unmatched. CDR3 DNA sequence: TGTGCCAGCAGCTTAGCGGAGACAGGGAGTGGTCAGCCCCAGCATTTT. Translating gives CASSLAETGSGQPQHF.

The V call is TRBV7-9, the J call TRBJ2-2; D remains ambiguous. The CDR3 extends over 15 amino acids. The germline V gene has CDR1 SEHNR and CDR2 FQNEAQ (reference sequence). Deletions cut 1 base from V and 6 bases from J, with 12 bases between. The CDR3 sequence is CASSLGLGNPGELFF. In DNA form, the CDR3 reads TGTGCCAGCAGCTTAGGTTTGGGCAATCCCGGGGAGCTGTTTTTT.

The CDR3 region is CASSLVGRGGLRYEQYF. The CDR3 bases are TGCGCCAGCAGCTTGGTAGGGAGGGGGGGGTTGAGATACGAGCAGTACTTC. This sequence joins TRBV5-1 and TRBJ2-7; tentative D call: TRBD2 (7 bases). The CDR3 contains 17 residues. Germline loops: CDR1 SGHRS, CDR2 YFSETQ. V lost 0 bases, J lost 4 bases, and 20 bases lay in between.

This clone showed up just once. The chain carries TRBV9 and TRBJ2-7, with 8 bases lining up with TRBD1. V shed 3 bases, J shed 6 bases, and the junction held 8 bases outside the gene matches. The CDR3 has 14 amino acids. Germline V CDR1 and CDR2: SGDLS, YYNGEE. As DNA, the CDR3 is TGTGCCAGCAGCGCCGGGACAGGCGACTTCGAGCAGTACTTC. Its translation: CASSAGTGDFEQYF.

V usage is TRBV19 and J usage is TRBJ1-2, with TRBD1 matching 7 bases. The CDR3 covers 17 residues. Trimming cost V 2 bases and J 1 base; bases outside gene matches: 10. Per the germline V gene, CDR1 is LNHDA and CDR2 is SQIVND (reference sequence). CDR3 amino acids: CASSILEGQARNYGYTF. The CDR3 DNA follows: TGTGCCAGTAGTATACTTGAAGGACAGGCCCGTAACTATGGCTACACCTTC.

V usage is TRBV4-2 and J usage is TRBJ1-4; D perhaps matches TRBD1 (5 bases). The CDR3 is made up of 14 amino acids. Germline V gene lookup returns CDR1 LGHNA and CDR2 YNFKEQ. Trimming took off 1 base at V and 3 bases at J, with 6 bases between the two ends. The CDR3 nucleotides read TGTGCCAGCAGCCAAGGCAGGGCTAATGAAAAACTGTTTTTT. Its protein product is CASSQGRANEKLFF.

The V and J genes are TRBV7-8 and TRBJ2-3, with TRBD1 identical over 9 bases. Germline loops: CDR1 SGHVS, CDR2 FQNEAQ. The CDR3 contains 13 residues. Unmatched junction bases numbered 4, after V lost 9 bases and J lost 3 bases. DNA for the CDR3: TGTGCCAGTGACAGGGGGTTTACAGATACGCAGTATTTT. Translated, it gives CASDRGFTDTQYF.

This chain uses TRBV30 with TRBJ1-4, with no clear D. Trimming pared 1 base from V and 2 bases from J, leaving 5 bases between. The CDR3 runs to 13 residues. Germline assignment: CDR1 GTSNPN and CDR2 SVGIG (reference sequence). DNA for the CDR3: TGTGCCTGGAGTGGGCTGACTAATGAAAAACTGTTTTTT. Its protein is CAWSGLTNEKLFF.

The chain couples TRBV29-1 to TRBJ2-5, with D uncertain. Trimming left V 3 bases short and J 2 bases short, with 10 bases between. The CDR3 totals 13 residues. Germline-derived CDR1 and CDR2 are SQVTM and ANQGSEA. Here the CDR3 DNA reads TGCAGCGTTGATCTTCAGATACAAGAGACCCAGTACTTC. Translating it yields CSVDLQIQETQYF.

V gene TRBV19 combines with J gene TRBJ1-6; TRBD1 aligns across 12 bases. Germline loops: CDR1 LNHDA, CDR2 SQIVND (reference sequence). V lost 5 bases to trimming and J lost 8 bases; unmatched junction nucleotides: 7. The CDR3 length is 16 residues. The CDR3 region has the DNA TGTGCCAGTAGTCCCACGGGGACAGGGGGCGATTCACCCCTCCACTTT. It codes for CASSPTGTGGDSPLHF.

The chain employs TRBV28 and TRBJ1-2, with 9 positions matching TRBD1. Germline CDR1 is MDHEN and CDR2 is SYDVKM. The trim removed 4 bases at V and 4 bases at J, leaving 4 bases unmatched. CDR3 length equals 14 residues. The CDR3 protein is CASSSTGGVYGYTF. CDR3 bases: TGTGCCAGCAGTTCAACAGGGGGCGTCTATGGCTACACCTTC.

The sample holds a few counts of this clone. This chain connects TRBV6-6 to TRBJ2-2, with 8 positions matching TRBD2. CDR3 length: 19 residues. The germline V gene encodes CDR1 MNHNY and CDR2 SVGAGI (reference sequence). Losses at the gene ends were 5 bases for V and 2 bases for J; bases not matched to a gene: 16. CDR3 residues: CASSPGEVAGGPNTGELFF. The CDR3, as DNA: TGTGCCAGCAGTCCCGGGGAGGTGGCGGGAGGACCCAACACCGGGGAGCTGTTTTTT.

The genes are TRBV4-1 and TRBJ2-2; D is perhaps TRBD1 (6 bases). The germline V gene encodes CDR1 MGHRA and CDR2 YSYEKL. This CDR3 spans 15 amino acids. Trimming shortened V by 2 bases and J by 6 bases, and 13 bases separated the two germline ends. The DNA of the CDR3 is TGCGCCAGCAGCCAACCCAGGGGAAGGTCCGGGGAGCTGTTTTTT. This gives the protein CASSQPRGRSGELFF.

CDR3 residues: CASRGFLAGGQETQYF. The CDR3 coding sequence is TGTGCCAGCAGGGGGTTTCTAGCGGGAGGGCAAGAGACCCAGTACTTC. V and J are TRBV2 and TRBJ2-5; TRBD2 aligns across 12 bases. From germline, CDR1 is SNHLY and CDR2 FYNNEI. J was trimmed by 2 bases and V by 6 bases; bases with no gene match: 7. CDR3 size: 16 residues.

The chain links TRBV19 to TRBJ2-1; 10 nucleotides line up with TRBD2. J lost 9 bases, V lost 9 bases, and 17 bases had no gene match. This CDR3 contains 16 residues. The germline gives CDR1 LNHDA, CDR2 SQIVND (reference sequence). The CDR3 sequence is CASGGEREGRSSEQFF. The CDR3 DNA follows: TGTGCCAGCGGGGGAGAGCGGGAGGGCCGAAGCAGTGAGCAGTTCTTC.

This chain links TRBV5-6 with TRBJ2-7; 7 bases map to TRBD1. Looked up from germline, CDR1 is SGHDT and CDR2 is YYEEEE. The CDR3 consists of 15 residues. Trimming cost V 4 bases and J 2 bases; bases outside gene matches: 9. The chain's CDR3 is CASSKTGVRTYEQYF. The DNA for the CDR3 is TGTGCCAGCAGCAAAACAGGGGTTCGTACCTACGAGCAGTACTTC.